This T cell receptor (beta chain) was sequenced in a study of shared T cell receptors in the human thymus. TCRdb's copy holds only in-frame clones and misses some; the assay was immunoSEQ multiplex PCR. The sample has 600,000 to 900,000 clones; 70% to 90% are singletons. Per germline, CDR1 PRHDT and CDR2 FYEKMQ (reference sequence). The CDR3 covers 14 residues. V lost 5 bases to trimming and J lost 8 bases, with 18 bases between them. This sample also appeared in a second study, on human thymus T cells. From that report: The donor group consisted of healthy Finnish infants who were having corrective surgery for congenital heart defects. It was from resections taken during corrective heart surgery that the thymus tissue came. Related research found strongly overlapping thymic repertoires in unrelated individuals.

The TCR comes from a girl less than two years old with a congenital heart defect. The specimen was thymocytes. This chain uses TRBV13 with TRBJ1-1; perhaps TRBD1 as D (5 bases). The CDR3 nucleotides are TGTGCCAGCAGCAATAAATATCGGGGGGGGGAAGCTTTCTTT. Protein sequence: CASSNKYRGGEAFF. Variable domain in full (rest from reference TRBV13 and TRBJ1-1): AAGVIQSPRHLIKEKRETATLKCYPIPRHDTVYWYQQGPGQDPQFLISFYEKMQSDKGSIPDRFSAQQFSDYHSELNMSSLELGDSALYFCASSNKYRGGEAFFGQGTRLTVV.